This T cell receptor (beta chain) was sequenced in a study of OX40 agonist ivuxolimab in advanced cancers. Looking at the study overall: Ivuxolimab, which is an agonistic anti-OX40 (CD134) antibody, was administered to the patients. Patients got intravenous ivuxolimab at 0.01 to 10 mg/kg every 2 weeks. Dose-escalation patients were diagnosed with hepatocellular carcinoma, melanoma, renal cell cancer or head and neck cancer. Study findings and constraints: Specificity for antigen went undetermined in the expanded peripheral T cells.

Profiled with immunoSEQ multiplex PCR; TCRdb holds only in-frame clones, not every one. The table lists under 35,000 clones, 65% to 85% of them singletons. A note on this clone: No antigen is known for it.

The CDR3 loop spans 13 amino acids. The V gene's germline CDR1 is SGDLS and CDR2 YYNGEE. Trimming left V 3 bases short and J 9 bases short, with 16 bases between. The chain is built from TRBV9 and TRBJ2-7; D may be TRBD1 (6 bases). This sequence originates from an adult with an advanced solid tumor such as melanoma, head and neck, liver or kidney cancer. Sequences were derived from CD4+ or CD8+ T cells sorted from blood, sampled in a trial of the OX40 agonist ivuxolimab. CDR3 DNA: TGTGCCAGCAGCGAGGGGGATCTGGCGGTGCAGTACTTC. Its translation: CASSEGDLAVQYF.